Sequencing of this T cell receptor (beta chain) was carried out in a study of blood T cell repertoires in COVID-19 (dated by TCRdb to the early 2020s). Study-level background: Samples covering the acute and convalescent phases of COVID-19 were provided by collaborators in the United States, Italy and Spain. A de-identified subject ID, COVID-19 status, age in years and sex were almost always included in the sample metadata. The repertoires were released in a freely available public database meant as a resource for research on the immune response to SARS-CoV-2. Samples were obtained from the ongoing ImmuneRACE study (first 160 participants) and from some 1,200 subjects provided by 6 global collaborators. HLA class I and class II types, where available, came from metadata supplied by the sample provider rather than from assay-based typing. Deeply sampled blood TCRbeta repertoires from subjects exposed to, actively infected with, or recovered from COVID-19 were included in the dataset. The prospective study material was composed of cDNA or gDNA derived from T cells, B-cell-depleted T cells, or PBMCs.

The immunoSEQ Assay, a bias-controlled multiplex PCR, was used to amplify TCRbeta CDR3 regions from genomic DNA. Regarding the original processing steps: The number of nucleated cells in each sample was estimated from the amplification of reference gene primers within the assay. To quantify the absolute abundance of each unique TCRbeta CDR3 rearrangement, sequence reads were collapsed and filtered. For each sample, productive Simpson clonality was calculated as the square root of Simpson's diversity index across productive rearrangements. TCRdb's version of the immuneACCESS table is confined to in-frame rearrangements and falls short of the full clone set. An unresolved V gene accounts for under half of the shortfall where checked; the remainder is of unknown origin. Clonal size and the V and J genes are those of that table, whereas D and trimming came from the DNA. Here the sample has 250,000 to 300,000 clones; approximately 80% occur a single time. 3.5% to 5% of the sample comes from the top ten.

Collaborating institutions collected whole blood in K2EDTA tubes following their own protocols. For TCRbeta analysis, collaborators shipped samples in one of three forms: frozen whole blood, isolated PBMCs, or DNA extracted from either of those sample types. V trim: 2 bases; J trim: 3 bases; unmatched bases: 6. The germline V gene yields SGDLS for CDR1 and YYNGEE for CDR2. Counted from cysteine to phenylalanine, this CDR3 has 17 amino acids. The CDR3 DNA has 51 bases and is translated from base 1. Points on this clone: The antigen it binds to is not known. There are no base qualities to consult, and no much larger clone falls within one base.

On the study overall, not on this receptor specifically: The amount of clinical and demographic metadata varied by source and participant and was provided uncurated.

The sequence came from a man in his sixties with acute or convalescent COVID-19. The sequenced sample was peripheral blood. The V and J segments used are TRBV9 and TRBJ2-3; TRBD2 matches 13 bases in the middle. The sequenced DNA: TGTGCCAGCAGCGTTTACACTAGCGGGAGGGGAACAGATACGCAGTATTTT. Protein translation: CASSVYTSGRGTDTQYF.